This entry describes one T cell receptor beta chain. Its antigen is not identified. Germline CDR1 and CDR2: LNHDA and SQIVND (reference sequence). The CDR3 covers 15 residues. Trimming shortened V by 8 bases and J by 0 bases, and 13 bases separated the two germline ends. The sample's time point: peripheral blood 6 weeks after treatment start. These data belong to a study of PD-L1 blockade in urothelial cancer. Study-wide results and limits: In blood sampled pretreatment, TCR clonality below the median predicted better survival.

Method: immunoSEQ multiplex PCR; TCRdb's copy keeps in-frame clones and lacks some. The sample lists 15,000 to 20,000 clones; about four fifths were seen once. The sample consisted of PBMCs, taken around atezolizumab (anti-PD-L1) treatment. This sequence joins TRBV19 and TRBJ1-4; D is possibly TRBD1 (5 bases). The TCR originated in a man over 45 with urothelial cancer. CDR3 in amino acids: CASGRGGTTNEKLFF. The CDR3 nucleotides read TGTGCCAGTGGTAGGGGCGGTACAACTAATGAAAAACTGTTTTTT.